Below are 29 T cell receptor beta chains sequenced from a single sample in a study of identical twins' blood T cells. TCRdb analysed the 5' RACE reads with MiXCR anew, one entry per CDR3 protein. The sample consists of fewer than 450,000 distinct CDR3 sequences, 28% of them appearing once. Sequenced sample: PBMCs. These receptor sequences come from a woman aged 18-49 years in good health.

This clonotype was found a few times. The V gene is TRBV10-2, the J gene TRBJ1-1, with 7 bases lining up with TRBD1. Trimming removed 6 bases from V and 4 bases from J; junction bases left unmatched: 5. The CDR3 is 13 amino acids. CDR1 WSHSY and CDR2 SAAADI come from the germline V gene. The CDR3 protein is CASRQGRVTEAFF. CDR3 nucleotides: TGCGCCAGCAGACAGGGGCGCGTCACTGAAGCTTTCTTT.

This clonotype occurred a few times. The CDR3 sequence is CASSMGGADTQYF. CDR3 DNA: TGTGCCAGCAGTATGGGAGGGGCAGATACGCAGTATTTT. The rearrangement links TRBV12-3 or TRBV12-4 to TRBJ2-3, with 7 bases aligning to TRBD2. This CDR3 has 13 amino acids. J gave up 4 bases and V 5 bases, and 3 bases lay outside the gene matches.

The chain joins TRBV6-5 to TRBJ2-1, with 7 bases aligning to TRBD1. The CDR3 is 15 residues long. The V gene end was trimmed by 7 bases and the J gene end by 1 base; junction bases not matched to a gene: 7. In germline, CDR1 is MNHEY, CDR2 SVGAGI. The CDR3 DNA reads TGTGCCAGCACCAGAACAGGGGAGTCCTACAATGAGCAGTTCTTC. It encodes CASTRTGESYNEQFF.

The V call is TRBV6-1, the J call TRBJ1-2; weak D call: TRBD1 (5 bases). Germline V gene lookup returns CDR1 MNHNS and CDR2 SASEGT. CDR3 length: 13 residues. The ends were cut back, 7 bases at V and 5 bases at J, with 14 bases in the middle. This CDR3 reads CASKYGTLYGYTF. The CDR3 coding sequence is TGTGCCAGCAAATACGGGACTCTTTATGGCTACACCTTC.

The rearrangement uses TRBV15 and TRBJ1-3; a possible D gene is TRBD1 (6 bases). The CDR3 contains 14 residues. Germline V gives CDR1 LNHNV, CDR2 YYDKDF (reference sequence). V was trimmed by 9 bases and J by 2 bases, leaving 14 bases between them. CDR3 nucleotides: TGTGCCACGACACCCGGGACAACTGGAAACACCATATATTTT. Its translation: CATTPGTTGNTIYF. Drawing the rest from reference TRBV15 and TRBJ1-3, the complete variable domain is DAMVIQNPRYQVTQFGKPVTLSCSQTLNHNVMYWYQQKSSQAPKLLFHYYDKDFNNEADTPDNFQSRRPNTSFCFLDIRSPGLGDTAMYLCATTPGTTGNTIYFGEGSWLTVV.

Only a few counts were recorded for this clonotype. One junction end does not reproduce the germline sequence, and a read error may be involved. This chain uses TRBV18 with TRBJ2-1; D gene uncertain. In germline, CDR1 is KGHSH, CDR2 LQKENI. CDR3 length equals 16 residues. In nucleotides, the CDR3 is TGTGCCAACTCACCGGAAAAAGGGTTAATACGGGATGAGCAGTTCTTC. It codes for CANSPEKGLIRDEQFF.

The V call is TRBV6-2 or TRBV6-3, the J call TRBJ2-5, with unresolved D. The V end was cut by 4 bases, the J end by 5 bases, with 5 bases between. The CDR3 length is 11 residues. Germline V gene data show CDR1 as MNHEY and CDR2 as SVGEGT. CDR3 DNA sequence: TGTGCCAGCAGTTTCAAGGAGACCCAGTACTTC. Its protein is CASSFKETQYF.

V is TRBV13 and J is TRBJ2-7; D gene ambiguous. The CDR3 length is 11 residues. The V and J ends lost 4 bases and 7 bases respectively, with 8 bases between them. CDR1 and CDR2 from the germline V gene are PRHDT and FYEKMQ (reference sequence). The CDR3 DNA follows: TGTGCCAGCAGCTCCTTGGGGGAGCAGTACTTC. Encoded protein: CASSSLGEQYF.

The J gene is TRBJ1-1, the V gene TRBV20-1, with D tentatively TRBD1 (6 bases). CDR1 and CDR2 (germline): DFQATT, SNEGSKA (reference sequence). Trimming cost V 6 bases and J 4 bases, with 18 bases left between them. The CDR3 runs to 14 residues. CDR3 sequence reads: CSAQRGGAGTEAFF. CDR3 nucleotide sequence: TGCAGTGCCCAACGGGGGGGCGCAGGCACTGAAGCTTTCTTT.

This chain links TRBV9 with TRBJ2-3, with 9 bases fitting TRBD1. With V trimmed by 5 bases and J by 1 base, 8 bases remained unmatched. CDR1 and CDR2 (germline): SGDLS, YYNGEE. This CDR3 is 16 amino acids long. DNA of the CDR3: TGTGCCAGCAGTGCTGGGACAGGGTACGGCACAGATACGCAGTATTTT. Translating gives CASSAGTGYGTDTQYF.

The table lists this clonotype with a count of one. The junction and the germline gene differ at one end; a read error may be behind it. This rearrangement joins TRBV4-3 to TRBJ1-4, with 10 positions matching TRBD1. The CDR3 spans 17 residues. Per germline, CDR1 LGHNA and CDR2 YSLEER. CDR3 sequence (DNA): TGCGCCAGCAGCCCGGGACAGGGGATAGGAACTAATGAAAAACCGTTTTTT. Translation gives CASSPGQGIGTNEKPFF.

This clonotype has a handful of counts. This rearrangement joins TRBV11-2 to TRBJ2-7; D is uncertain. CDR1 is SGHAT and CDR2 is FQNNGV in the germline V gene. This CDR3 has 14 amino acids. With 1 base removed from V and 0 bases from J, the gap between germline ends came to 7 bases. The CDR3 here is CASSLGLDSYEQYF. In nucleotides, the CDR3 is TGTGCCAGCAGCTTAGGGCTGGACTCCTACGAGCAGTACTTC.

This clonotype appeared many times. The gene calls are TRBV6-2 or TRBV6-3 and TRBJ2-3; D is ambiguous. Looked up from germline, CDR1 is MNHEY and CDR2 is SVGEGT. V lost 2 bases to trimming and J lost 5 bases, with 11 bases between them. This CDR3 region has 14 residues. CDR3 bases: TGTGCCAGCAGTTACAGCGTGGCGGTAGATACGCAGTATTTT. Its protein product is CASSYSVAVDTQYF.

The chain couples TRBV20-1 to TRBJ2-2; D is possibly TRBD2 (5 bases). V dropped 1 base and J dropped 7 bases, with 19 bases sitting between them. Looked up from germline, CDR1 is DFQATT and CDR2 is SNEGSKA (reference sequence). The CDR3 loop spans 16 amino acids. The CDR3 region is CSARVIGRRGSGELFF. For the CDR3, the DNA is TGCAGTGCTAGAGTAATCGGGCGCAGAGGGAGCGGGGAGCTGTTTTTT.

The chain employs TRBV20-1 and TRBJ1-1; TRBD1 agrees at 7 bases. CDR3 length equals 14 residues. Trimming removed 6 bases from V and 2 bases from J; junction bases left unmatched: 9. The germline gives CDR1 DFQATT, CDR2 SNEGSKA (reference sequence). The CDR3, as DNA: TGCAGTGCGCCACCGGGGACAGTTAACACTGAAGCTTTCTTT. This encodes CSAPPGTVNTEAFF.

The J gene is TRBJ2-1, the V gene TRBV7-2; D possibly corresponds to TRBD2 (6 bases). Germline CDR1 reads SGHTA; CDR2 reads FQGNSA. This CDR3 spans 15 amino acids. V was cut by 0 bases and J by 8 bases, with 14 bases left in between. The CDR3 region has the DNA TGTGCCAGCAGCTTAGCGCGGGACCGAAGCTATGAGCAGTTCTTC. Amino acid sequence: CASSLARDRSYEQFF.

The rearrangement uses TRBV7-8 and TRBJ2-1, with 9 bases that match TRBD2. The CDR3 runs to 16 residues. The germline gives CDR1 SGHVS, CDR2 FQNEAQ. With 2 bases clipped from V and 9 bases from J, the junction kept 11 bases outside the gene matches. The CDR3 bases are TGTGCCAGCAGCTTAAGGGCAGGTAGCGGGAGAGGTGAGCAGTTCTTC. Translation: CASSLRAGSGRGEQFF.

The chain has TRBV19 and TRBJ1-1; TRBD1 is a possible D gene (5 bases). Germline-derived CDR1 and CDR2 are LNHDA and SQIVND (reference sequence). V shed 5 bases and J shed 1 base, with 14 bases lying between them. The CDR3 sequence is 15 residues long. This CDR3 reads CASSVASGANTEAFF. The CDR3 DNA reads TGTGCCAGTAGTGTTGCCTCCGGGGCGAACACTGAAGCTTTCTTT.

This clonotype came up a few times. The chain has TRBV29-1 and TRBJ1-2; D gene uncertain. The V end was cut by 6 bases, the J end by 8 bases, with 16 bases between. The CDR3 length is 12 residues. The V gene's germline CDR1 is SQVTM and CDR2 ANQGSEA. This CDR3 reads CSVGFQEKGYTF. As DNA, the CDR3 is TGCAGCGTGGGATTCCAGGAAAAGGGCTACACCTTC.

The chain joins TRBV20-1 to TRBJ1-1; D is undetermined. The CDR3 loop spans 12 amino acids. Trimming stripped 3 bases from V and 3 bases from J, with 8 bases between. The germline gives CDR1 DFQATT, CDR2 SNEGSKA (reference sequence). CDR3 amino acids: CSASKRDTEAFF. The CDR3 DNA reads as TGCAGTGCTAGTAAAAGGGACACTGAAGCTTTCTTT.

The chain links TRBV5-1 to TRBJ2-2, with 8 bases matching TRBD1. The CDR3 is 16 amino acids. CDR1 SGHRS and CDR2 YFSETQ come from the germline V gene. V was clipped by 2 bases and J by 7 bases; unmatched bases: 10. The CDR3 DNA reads TGCGCCAGCAGCTTATCGGGCAGGGGGCTCGGCGGGGAGCTGTTTTTT. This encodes CASSLSGRGLGGELFF.

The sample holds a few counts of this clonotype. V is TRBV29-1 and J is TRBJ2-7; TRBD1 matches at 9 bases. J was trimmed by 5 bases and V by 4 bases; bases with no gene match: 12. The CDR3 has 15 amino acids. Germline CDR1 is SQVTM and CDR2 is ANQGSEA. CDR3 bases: TGCAGCGTTGTCCCTCTTGAAGGGACAGGGAACGAGCAGTACTTC. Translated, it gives CSVVPLEGTGNEQYF.

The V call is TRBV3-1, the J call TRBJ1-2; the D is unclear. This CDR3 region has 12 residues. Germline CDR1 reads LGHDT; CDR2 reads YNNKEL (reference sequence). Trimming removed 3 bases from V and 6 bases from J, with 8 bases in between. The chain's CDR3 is CASSQGGNGYTF. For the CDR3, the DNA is TGTGCCAGCAGCCAGGGTGGCAATGGCTACACCTTC.

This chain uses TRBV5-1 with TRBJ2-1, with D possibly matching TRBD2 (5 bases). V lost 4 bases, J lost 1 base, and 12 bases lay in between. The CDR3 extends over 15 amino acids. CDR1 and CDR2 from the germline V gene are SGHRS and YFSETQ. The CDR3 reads CASSPDSGSYNEQFF. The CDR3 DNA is TGCGCCAGCAGCCCGGACTCTGGGTCCTACAATGAGCAGTTCTTC.

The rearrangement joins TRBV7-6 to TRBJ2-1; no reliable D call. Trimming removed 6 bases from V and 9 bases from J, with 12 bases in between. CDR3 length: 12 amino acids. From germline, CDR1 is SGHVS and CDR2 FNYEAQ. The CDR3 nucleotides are TGTGCCAGCAGTCGTAACTACTCTGAGCAGTTCTTC. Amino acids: CASSRNYSEQFF. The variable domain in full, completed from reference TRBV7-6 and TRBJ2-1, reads GAGVSQSPRYKVTKRGQDVALRCDPISGHVSLYWYRQALGQGPEFLTYFNYEAQQDKSGLPNDRFSAERPEGSISTLTIQRTEQRDSAMYRCASSRNYSEQFFGPGTRLTVL.

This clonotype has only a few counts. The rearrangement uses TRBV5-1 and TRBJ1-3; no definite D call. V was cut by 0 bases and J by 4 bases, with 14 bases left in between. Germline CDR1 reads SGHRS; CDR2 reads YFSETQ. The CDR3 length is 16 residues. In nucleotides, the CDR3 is TGCGCCAGCAGCTTGGGGCAAGGAGGTCGCGGAAACACCATATATTTT. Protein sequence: CASSLGQGGRGNTIYF.

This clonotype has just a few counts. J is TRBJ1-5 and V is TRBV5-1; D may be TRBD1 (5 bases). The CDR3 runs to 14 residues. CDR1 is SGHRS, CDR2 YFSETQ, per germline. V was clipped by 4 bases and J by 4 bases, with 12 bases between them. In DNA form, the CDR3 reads TGCGCCAGCAGCGCCGGGACGGGAAATCAGCCCCAGCATTTT. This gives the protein CASSAGTGNQPQHF.

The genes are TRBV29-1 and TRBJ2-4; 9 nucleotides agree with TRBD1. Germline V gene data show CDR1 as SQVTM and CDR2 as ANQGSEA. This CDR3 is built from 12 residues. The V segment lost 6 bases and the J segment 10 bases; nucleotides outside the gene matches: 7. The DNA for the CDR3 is TGCAGCGTACCGGGACAGGGACGGATTCAGTACTTC. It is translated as CSVPGQGRIQYF.

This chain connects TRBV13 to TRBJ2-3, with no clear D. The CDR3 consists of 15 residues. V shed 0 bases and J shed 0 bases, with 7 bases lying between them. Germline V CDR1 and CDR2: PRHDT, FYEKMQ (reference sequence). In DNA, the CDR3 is TGTGCCAGCAGCTTAGGCGGAATTAGCACAGATACGCAGTATTTT. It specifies CASSLGGISTDTQYF.